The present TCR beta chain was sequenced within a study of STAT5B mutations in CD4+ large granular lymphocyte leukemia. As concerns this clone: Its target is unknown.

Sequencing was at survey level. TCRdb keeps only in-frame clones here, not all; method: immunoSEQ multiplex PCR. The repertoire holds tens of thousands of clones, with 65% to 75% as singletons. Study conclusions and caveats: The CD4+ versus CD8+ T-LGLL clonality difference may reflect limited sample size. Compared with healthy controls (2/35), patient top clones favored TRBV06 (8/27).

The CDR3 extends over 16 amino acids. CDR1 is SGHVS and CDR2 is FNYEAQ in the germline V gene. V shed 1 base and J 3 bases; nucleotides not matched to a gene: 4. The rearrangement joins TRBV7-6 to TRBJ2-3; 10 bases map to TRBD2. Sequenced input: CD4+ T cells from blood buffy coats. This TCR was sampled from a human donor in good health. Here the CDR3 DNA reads TGTGCCAGCAGCTTAGGAGCGGGGGGGCCGACAGATACGCAGTATTTT. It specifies CASSLGAGGPTDTQYF.